Presented here are 4 T cell receptor beta chains from one specimen sequenced in a study of T cells in women clearing cervical HPV infection (dated by TCRdb to about 2018). Receptors were amplified or captured by the immunoSEQ multiplex PCR assay. TCRdb provides this immuneACCESS table in a form limited to in-frame rearrangements. Some clones are lacking; in checked studies, under half of them reflect an unresolved V gene, and why the rest are absent is not known. The sample table records about 39,000 clones. Jointly, the top ten make up around 4.9% of the sample. The sequenced material came from blood buffy coat. These receptors came from a woman aged 18-70 years with a cervical HPV16 infection that either progressed to CIN3+ or cleared (not recorded which).

Comments on this clone: The read gets to within 3 residues of the CDR3 end, and the germline J gene fills in the rest. The chain combines TRBV10-3 with TRBJ1-6, with 10 bases fitting TRBD1. In germline, CDR1 is ENHRY, CDR2 SYGVKD. V shed 9 bases, J shed 8 bases, and the junction held 1 base outside the gene matches. The CDR3 has 12 residues. CDR3 region: CAIGTGDSPLHF. CDR3 DNA, as far as it was read: TGTGCCATTGGGACAGGGGATTCACCC.

About this clone: The DNA ends 3 residues before the CDR3 does, and the rest of the CDR3 is filled in from the germline J gene. This sequence joins TRBV12-3 or TRBV12-4 and TRBJ2-5, with D uncertain. V was shortened by 1 base and J by 5 bases, with 5 bases between the two germline ends. The CDR3 contains 12 residues. The sequenced CDR3 bases are TGTGCCAGCAGTTTAGGTCTCGAGACC. Protein: CASSLGLET. In full, the CDR3 is CASSLGLETQYF.

In the case of this clone: Sequencing ends 3 residues short of the CDR3 end; the germline J gene provides the rest. The genes are TRBV19 and TRBJ2-2, with a possible D match to TRBD1 (6 bases). The CDR3 extends over 14 amino acids. V was cut by 7 bases and J by 2 bases, with 11 bases left in between. CDR1 LNHDA and CDR2 SQIVND come from the germline V gene (reference sequence). CDR3 sequence reads: CASIRQVNTGELFF. The part of the CDR3 DNA that was read is TGTGCCAGTATCCGACAGGTTAACACCGGGGAG.

On this clone itself: The read halts 3 residues ahead of the CDR3 end, with the missing end drawn from the germline J gene. The genes are TRBV9 and TRBJ2-1; 12 nucleotides match TRBD1. The CDR3 is 15 residues long. CDR1 is SGDLS, CDR2 YYNGEE, per germline. V gave up 4 bases and J gave up 9 bases; unmatched junction bases: 8. The CDR3 is CASSPRDRGRGEQFF. The part of the CDR3 DNA that was read is TGTGCCAGCAGCCCTCGGGACAGGGGGCGAGGTGAG.